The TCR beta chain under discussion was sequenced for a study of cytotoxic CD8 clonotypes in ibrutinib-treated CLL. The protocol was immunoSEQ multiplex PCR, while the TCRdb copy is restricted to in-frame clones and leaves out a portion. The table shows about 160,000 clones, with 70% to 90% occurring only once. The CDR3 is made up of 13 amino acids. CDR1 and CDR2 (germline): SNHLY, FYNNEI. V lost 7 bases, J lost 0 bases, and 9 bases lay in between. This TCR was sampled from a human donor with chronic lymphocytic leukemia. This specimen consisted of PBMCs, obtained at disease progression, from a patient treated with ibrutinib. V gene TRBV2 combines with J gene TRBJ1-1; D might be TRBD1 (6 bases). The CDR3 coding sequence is TGTGCCAGCAACAGGGAGGTGAACACTGAAGCTTTCTTT. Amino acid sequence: CASNREVNTEAFF. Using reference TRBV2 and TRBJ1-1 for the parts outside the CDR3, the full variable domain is EPEVTQTPSHQVTQMGQEVILRCVPISNHLYFYWYRQILGQKVEFLVSFYNNEISEKSEIFDDQFSVERPDGSNFTLKIRSTKLEDSAMYFCASNREVNTEAFFGQGTRLTVV.